This TCR beta chain was captured by sequencing in a study of T cell responses to AZD1222 COVID-19 vaccine. Notes on this clone: As yet, its antigen is unknown.

TCRdb's table, derived via immunoSEQ multiplex PCR, lists solely in-frame clones and lacks some. The sample includes around 45,000 clones, 90% seen only once; the top ten take over 35%. Study-wide results and limits: Possibly, clonal diversity was underestimated; donors were largely white British and included more females. Seropositivity was recorded at baseline in only a handful of AZD1222 recipients.

Pooled samples include second doses given at about 4 or 12 weeks. V lost 7 bases, J lost 0 bases, and 10 bases lay in between. This CDR3 comprises 14 residues. Germline V gives CDR1 SNHLY, CDR2 FYNNEI. This TCR came from an adult who received the AZD1222 COVID-19 vaccine. This sequence joins TRBV2 and TRBJ1-5, with no clear D. The sequences come from peripheral blood, collected 28 days after the second AZD1222 dose. The CDR3 loop reads CASKVGISNQPQHF. The CDR3 DNA reads as TGTGCCAGCAAGGTCGGTATTAGCAATCAGCCCCAGCATTTT.